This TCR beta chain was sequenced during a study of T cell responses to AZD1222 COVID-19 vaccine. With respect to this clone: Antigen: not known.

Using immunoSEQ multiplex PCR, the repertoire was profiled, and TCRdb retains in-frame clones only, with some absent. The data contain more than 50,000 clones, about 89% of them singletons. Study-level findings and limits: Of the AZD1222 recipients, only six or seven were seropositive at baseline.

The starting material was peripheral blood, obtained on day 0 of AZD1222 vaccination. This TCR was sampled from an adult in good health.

CDR3 region: CASSIGLAPSYEQYF. The CDR3 nucleotides read TGTGCCAGTAGTATAGGACTAGCCCCCTCCTACGAGCAGTACTTC. The chain links TRBV19 to TRBJ2-7; TRBD2 matches at 7 bases. The CDR3 extends over 15 amino acids. J lost 0 bases, V lost 1 base, and 3 bases had no gene match. From germline, CDR1 is LNHDA and CDR2 SQIVND (reference sequence). Filled out from reference TRBV19 and TRBJ2-7, the complete variable domain reads DGGITQSPKYLFRKEGQNVTLSCEQNLNHDAMYWYRQDPGQGLRLIYYSQIVNDFQKGDIAEGYSVSREKKESFPLTVTSAQKNPTAFYLCASSIGLAPSYEQYFGPGTRLTVT.